These T cell receptor beta chains were read from a single sample in a study of shared clonotypes between healthy human individuals. Clones were read by immunoSEQ multiplex PCR, and TCRdb kept only the in-frame ones, dropping some. Here the sample spans 900,000 to 1,200,000 clones, 75% to 80% being singletons. Source material: memory CD4+ T cells from PBMCs. The receptors derive from a man in his late teens or twenties in good health. Some clones in this sample may be carry-over from other donors' samples. CDR3s include the opening cysteine and the closing phenylalanine or tryptophan. D genes are given only for firm matches. Clone size is not always given. Where it is, it says once, few, many or a class for expanded clones.

v_gene	abundance	j_gene	d_gene	CDR3aa	CDR3nt
TRBV5-1	NA	TRBJ2-1	NA	CASSLLAGVFYNEQFF	TGCGCCAGCAGCTTGTTAGCCGGAGTATTCTACAATGAGCAGTTCTTC
TRBV13	NA	TRBJ2-5	NA	CASSPDGDGTQYF	TGTGCCAGCAGCCCGGACGGCGATGGGACCCAGTACTTC
TRBV5-1	once	TRBJ1-1	NA	CASSAASDTEAFF	TGCGCCAGCAGCGCCGCGTCGGACACTGAAGCTTTCTTT
TRBV7-2	many	TRBJ2-5	NA	CASSLDVGGKTQYF	TGTGCCAGCAGCTTAGACGTCGGGGGCAAGACCCAGTACTTC
TRBV5-4	NA	TRBJ2-7	NA	CASSRPGVSGEQYF	TGTGCCAGCAGCCGGCCTGGGGTTTCTGGGGAGCAGTACTTC
TRBV10-3	NA	TRBJ1-1	TRBD1	CATSGGQGYTEAFF	TGTGCCACCAGCGGCGGACAGGGTTACACTGAAGCTTTCTTT
TRBV16	NA	TRBJ2-1	NA	CASSLHGVEGEQFF	TGTGCCAGCAGCCTGCACGGCGTCGAAGGGGAGCAGTTCTTC
TRBV30	few	TRBJ1-1	NA	CAWRGDGGYTEAFF	TGTGCCTGGAGGGGGGACGGTGGGTACACTGAAGCTTTCTTT
TRBV6-6	NA	TRBJ1-2	NA	CASSTPGGFDGYTF	TGTGCCAGCAGTACCCCGGGCGGGTTTGATGGCTACACCTTC
TRBV28	few	TRBJ1-2	NA	CASSLGANYGYTF	TGTGCCAGCAGTTTGGGGGCTAACTATGGCTACACCTTC
TRBV2	NA	TRBJ2-3	NA	CASSEEGTSTDTQYF	TGTGCCAGCAGTGAAGAGGGGACTAGCACAGATACGCAGTATTTT
TRBV28	few	TRBJ1-2	TRBD1	CASRTGDYGYTF	TGTGCCAGCAGGACAGGGGACTATGGCTACACCTTC
TRBV5-1	NA	TRBJ1-1	NA	CASSAKGQNTEAFF	TGCGCCAGCAGTGCGAAAGGACAGAACACTGAAGCTTTCTTT
TRBV28	many	TRBJ2-3	TRBD2	CASSLSSGRPDTQYF	TGTGCCAGCAGTTTAAGTAGCGGGAGACCAGATACGCAGTATTTT
TRBV5-1	NA	TRBJ1-2	TRBD1	CASSFGQGATGYTF	TGCGCCAGCAGCTTCGGACAGGGGGCGACTGGCTACACCTTC
TRBV7-9	NA	TRBJ2-3	NA	CASSLETLDGDTQYF	TGTGCCAGCAGCTTAGAGACACTCGACGGGGATACGCAGTATTTT
TRBV5-1	NA	TRBJ2-2	TRBD1	CASSPLAGGTGELFF	TGCGCCAGCAGCCCTTTAGCAGGGGGCACCGGGGAGCTGTTTTTT
TRBV7-9	NA	TRBJ2-1	TRBD2	CASSLGTSGSNEQFF	TGTGCCAGCAGCCTTGGGACTAGCGGGAGCAATGAGCAGTTCTTC
TRBV7-3	NA	TRBJ2-5	NA	CASSFGGSETQYF	TGTGCCAGCAGCTTCGGAGGATCTGAGACCCAGTACTTC
TRBV14	NA	TRBJ2-7	NA	CASSPSRNEQYF	TGTGCCAGCAGCCCGTCTCGGAACGAGCAGTACTTC
TRBV7-8	NA	TRBJ2-1	TRBD2	CASSTGLASYNEQFF	TGTGCCAGCAGCACGGGACTAGCGTCCTACAATGAGCAGTTCTTC
TRBV7-2	NA	TRBJ2-7	NA	CASSLGRAQTYEQYF	TGTGCCAGCAGCTTAGGGCGGGCGCAAACCTACGAGCAGTACTTC
TRBV9	NA	TRBJ2-1	TRBD1	CASSKGQGWDEQFF	TGTGCCAGCAGCAAAGGACAGGGGTGGGATGAGCAGTTCTTC
TRBV28	NA	TRBJ2-7	NA	CASGYYEQYF	TGTGCCAGCGGCTACTACGAGCAGTACTTC
TRBV28	NA	TRBJ1-5	NA	CASSLSRQGVNQPQHF	TGTGCCAGCAGTTTATCGCGGCAGGGCGTCAATCAGCCCCAGCATTTT
TRBV5-1	NA	TRBJ2-7	NA	CASRLGDPWEQYF	TGCGCCAGCAGGCTTGGGGATCCTTGGGAGCAGTACTTC
TRBV18	NA	TRBJ2-2	NA	CASSLVLDTGELFF	TGTGCCAGCTCACTGGTGTTGGACACCGGGGAGCTGTTTTTT
TRBV5-4	NA	TRBJ2-5	TRBD2	CASSLAGGGETQYF	TGTGCCAGCAGCTTGGCCGGGGGGGGAGAGACCCAGTACTTC
TRBV2	NA	TRBJ2-3	TRBD2	CASSESPSGINTDTQYF	TGTGCCAGCAGTGAGAGTCCTAGCGGGATAAATACAGATACGCAGTATTTT
TRBV7-6	NA	TRBJ1-3	NA	CASTRWPLSGNTIYF	TGTGCCAGCACTCGATGGCCCCTCTCTGGAAACACCATATATTTT
TRBV10-1	NA	TRBJ2-7	TRBD2	CASSGTSGFSYEQYF	TGCGCCAGCAGTGGGACTAGCGGTTTCTCCTACGAGCAGTACTTC
TRBV7-9	NA	TRBJ2-6	TRBD1	CASSGLRDSHSGANVLTF	TGTGCCAGCAGCGGACTCCGGGACAGTCACTCTGGGGCCAACGTCCTGACTTTC
TRBV28	NA	TRBJ2-5	NA	CASSLAQGQKETQYF	TGTGCCAGCAGTTTAGCGCAGGGACAAAAAGAGACCCAGTACTTC
TRBV20-1	once	TRBJ2-1	NA	CSALKGGEQFF	TGCAGTGCCCTTAAGGGAGGTGAGCAGTTCTTC
TRBV15	once	TRBJ1-3	NA	CATSLRWGAGNTIYF	TGTGCCACCAGTCTTCGATGGGGGGCTGGAAACACCATATATTTT
TRBV29-1	NA	TRBJ2-3	TRBD2	CSVGQIAGGYTDTQYF	TGCAGCGTTGGACAGATAGCGGGAGGCTACACAGATACGCAGTATTTT
TRBV5-1	NA	TRBJ2-3	TRBD2	CASSLEGGGSSGFTDTQYF	TGCGCCAGCAGCTTGGAAGGTGGTGGGTCTAGCGGATTCACAGATACGCAGTATTTT
TRBV18	once	TRBJ1-5	NA	CASSLEKGYQPQHF	TGTGCCAGCTCACTCGAAAAGGGTTACCAGCCCCAGCATTTT
TRBV27	NA	TRBJ1-5	NA	CASRTGTQPQHF	TGTGCCAGCAGGACCGGGACTCAGCCCCAGCATTTT
TRBV7-2	NA	TRBJ2-7	TRBD2	CASSFGGRAGEQYF	TGTGCCAGCAGCTTTGGAGGGAGGGCTGGGGAGCAGTACTTC
TRBV5-6	NA	TRBJ1-5	NA	CASSRTDGIGQPQHF	TGTGCCAGCAGCCGGACGGACGGAATTGGACAGCCCCAGCATTTT
TRBV5-6	few	TRBJ1-2	TRBD1	CASSLGTGGDGYTF	TGTGCCAGCAGCTTGGGGACAGGGGGCGATGGCTACACCTTC
TRBV27	few	TRBJ2-2	NA	CASNWDGVNTGELFF	TGTGCCAGCAATTGGGACGGGGTGAACACCGGGGAGCTGTTTTTT
TRBV2	NA	TRBJ1-4	NA	CASGQGLANEKLFF	TGTGCCAGCGGGCAGGGACTAGCTAATGAAAAACTGTTTTTT
TRBV29-1	few	TRBJ1-1	NA	CSVDSGNTEAFF	TGCAGCGTTGACTCGGGGAACACTGAAGCTTTCTTT
TRBV19	NA	TRBJ2-5	NA	CASSITQYRRETQYF	TGTGCCAGTAGTATAACTCAGTATCGGAGGGAGACCCAGTACTTC
TRBV7-9	NA	TRBJ2-3	TRBD1	CASSLRMGQGGIDTQYF	TGTGCCAGCAGCTTAAGAATGGGACAGGGGGGAATTGATACGCAGTATTTT
TRBV7-2	NA	TRBJ1-5	NA	CASSLTRVGNQPQHF	TGTGCCAGCAGCTTAACCAGGGTGGGCAATCAGCCCCAGCATTTT
TRBV19	many	TRBJ1-4	NA	CASSIGSSNEKLFF	TGTGCCAGTAGTATAGGGAGCTCTAATGAAAAACTGTTTTTT
TRBV7-7	NA	TRBJ2-2	NA	CASSRGGNTGELFF	TGTGCCAGCAGCCGTGGGGGGAACACCGGGGAGCTGTTTTTT
TRBV9	many	TRBJ1-4	NA	CASSALMSPVEKLFF	TGTGCCAGCAGCGCTCTTATGAGCCCTGTGGAAAAACTGTTTTTT
TRBV7-9	few	TRBJ1-1	NA	CASSIRTENTEAFF	TGTGCCAGCAGCATAAGGACGGAGAACACTGAAGCTTTCTTT
TRBV2	NA	TRBJ1-5	NA	CASSAGAGNQPQHF	TGTGCCAGCAGTGCAGGGGCGGGCAATCAGCCCCAGCATTTT
TRBV25-1	once	TRBJ1-6	NA	CATAKGGRYNSPLHF	TGTGCCACCGCTAAGGGGGGGAGATATAATTCACCCCTCCACTTT
TRBV7-2	once	TRBJ2-7	NA	CASSLQRSSYEQYF	TGTGCCAGCAGCTTACAGCGTAGCTCCTACGAGCAGTACTTC
TRBV10-3	NA	TRBJ2-7	TRBD1	CATKGAPGQSGALPYEQYF	TGTGCCACCAAGGGGGCTCCGGGACAGTCAGGAGCCCTCCCCTACGAGCAGTACTTC
TRBV20-1	NA	TRBJ2-3	NA	CSAATDTQYF	TGCAGTGCTGCCACAGATACGCAGTATTTT